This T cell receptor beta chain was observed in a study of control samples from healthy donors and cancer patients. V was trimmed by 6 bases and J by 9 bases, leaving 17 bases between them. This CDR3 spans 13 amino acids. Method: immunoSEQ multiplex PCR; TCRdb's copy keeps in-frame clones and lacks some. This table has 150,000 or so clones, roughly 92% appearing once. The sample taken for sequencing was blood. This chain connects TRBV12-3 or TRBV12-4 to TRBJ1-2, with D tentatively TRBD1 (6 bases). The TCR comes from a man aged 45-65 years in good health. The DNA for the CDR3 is TGTGCCAGCAGCAGACGGGGGGCACTTAGCTACACCTTC. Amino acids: CASSRRGALSYTF.